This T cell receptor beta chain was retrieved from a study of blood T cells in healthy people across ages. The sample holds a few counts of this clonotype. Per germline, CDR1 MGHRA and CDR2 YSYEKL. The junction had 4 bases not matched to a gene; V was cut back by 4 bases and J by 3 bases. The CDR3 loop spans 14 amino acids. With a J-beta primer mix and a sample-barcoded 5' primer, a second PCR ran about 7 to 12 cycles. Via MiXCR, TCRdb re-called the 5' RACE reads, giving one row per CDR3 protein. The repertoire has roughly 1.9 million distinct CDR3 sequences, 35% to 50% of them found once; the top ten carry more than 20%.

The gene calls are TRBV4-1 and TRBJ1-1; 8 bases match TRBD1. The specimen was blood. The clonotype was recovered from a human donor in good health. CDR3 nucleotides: TGCGCCAGCAGCCCGACGGGACAGGACACTGAAGCTTTCTTT. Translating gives CASSPTGQDTEAFF.